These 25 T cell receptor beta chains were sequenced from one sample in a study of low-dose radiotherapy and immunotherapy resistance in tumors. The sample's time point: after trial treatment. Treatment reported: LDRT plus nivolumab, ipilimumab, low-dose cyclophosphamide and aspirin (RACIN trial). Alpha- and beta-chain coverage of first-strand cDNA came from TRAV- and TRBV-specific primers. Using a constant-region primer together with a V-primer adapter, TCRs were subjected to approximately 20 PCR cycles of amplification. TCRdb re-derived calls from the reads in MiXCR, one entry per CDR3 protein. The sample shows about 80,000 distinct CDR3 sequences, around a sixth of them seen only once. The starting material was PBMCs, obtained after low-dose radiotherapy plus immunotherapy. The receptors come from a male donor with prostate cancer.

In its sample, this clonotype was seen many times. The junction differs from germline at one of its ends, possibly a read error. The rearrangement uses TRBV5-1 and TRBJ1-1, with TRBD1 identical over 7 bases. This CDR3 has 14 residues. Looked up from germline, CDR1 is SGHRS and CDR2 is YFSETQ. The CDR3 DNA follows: TGTGCCAGCACCCAAGGGACAGCGAACACTGAAGCTTTCTTT. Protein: CASTQGTANTEAFF.

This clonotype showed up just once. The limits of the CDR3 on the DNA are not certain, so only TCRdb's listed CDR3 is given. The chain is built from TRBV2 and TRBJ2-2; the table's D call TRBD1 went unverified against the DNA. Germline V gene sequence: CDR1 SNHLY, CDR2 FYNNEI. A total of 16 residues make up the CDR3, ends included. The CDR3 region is CASQGAFDTTGELFFF.

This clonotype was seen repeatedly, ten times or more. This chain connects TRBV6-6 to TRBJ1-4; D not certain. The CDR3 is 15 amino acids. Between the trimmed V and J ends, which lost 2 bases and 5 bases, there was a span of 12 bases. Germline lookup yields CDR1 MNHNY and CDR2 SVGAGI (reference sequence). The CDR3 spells CASSYGSGTNEKLFF. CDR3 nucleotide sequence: TGTGCCAGCAGTTACGGATCAGGAACAAATGAAAAACTGTTTTTT.

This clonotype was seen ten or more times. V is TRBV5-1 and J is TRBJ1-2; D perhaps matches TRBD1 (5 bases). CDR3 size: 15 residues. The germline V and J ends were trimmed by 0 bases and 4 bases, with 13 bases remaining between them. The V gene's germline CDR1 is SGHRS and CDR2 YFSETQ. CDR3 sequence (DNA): TGCGCCAGCAGCTTGGATGGTCAGGGCGGCTATGGCTACACCTTC. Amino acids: CASSLDGQGGYGYTF.

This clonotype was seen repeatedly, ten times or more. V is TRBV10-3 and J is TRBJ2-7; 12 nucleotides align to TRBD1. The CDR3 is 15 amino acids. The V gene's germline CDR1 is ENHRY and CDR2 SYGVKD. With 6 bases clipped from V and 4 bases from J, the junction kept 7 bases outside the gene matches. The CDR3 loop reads CAISAGQGAPYEQYF. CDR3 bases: TGTGCCATCAGCGCGGGACAGGGGGCGCCGTACGAGCAGTACTTC.

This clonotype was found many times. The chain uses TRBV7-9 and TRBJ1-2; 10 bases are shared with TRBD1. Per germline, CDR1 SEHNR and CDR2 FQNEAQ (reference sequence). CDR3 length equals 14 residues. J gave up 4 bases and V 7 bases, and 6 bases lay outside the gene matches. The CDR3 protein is CASKTGGAGYGYTF. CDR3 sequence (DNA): TGTGCCAGCAAGACAGGGGGCGCCGGCTATGGCTACACCTTC.

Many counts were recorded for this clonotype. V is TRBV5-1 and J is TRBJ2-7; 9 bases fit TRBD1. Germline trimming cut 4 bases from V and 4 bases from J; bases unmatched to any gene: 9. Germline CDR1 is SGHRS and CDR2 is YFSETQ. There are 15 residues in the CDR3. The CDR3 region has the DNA TGCGCCAGCAGCCTCGGACAGGGGACCGTTTACGAGCAGTACTTC. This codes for CASSLGQGTVYEQYF. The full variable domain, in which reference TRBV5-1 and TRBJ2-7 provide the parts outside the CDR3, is KAGVTQTPRYLIKTRGQQVTLSCSPISGHRSVSWYQQTPGQGLQFLFEYFSETQRNKGNFPGRFSGRQFSNSRSEMNVSTLELGDSALYLCASSLGQGTVYEQYFGPGTRLTVT.

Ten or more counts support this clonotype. The CDR3 DNA reads TGTGCCAGCAGCCAAAGGCAGCACAATGAGCAGTTCTTC. Residues: CASSQRQHNEQFF. The chain joins TRBV14 to TRBJ2-1; no reliable D call. This CDR3 has 13 amino acids. The germline gives CDR1 SGHDN, CDR2 FVKESK. V dropped 2 bases and J dropped 5 bases, with 7 bases sitting between them.

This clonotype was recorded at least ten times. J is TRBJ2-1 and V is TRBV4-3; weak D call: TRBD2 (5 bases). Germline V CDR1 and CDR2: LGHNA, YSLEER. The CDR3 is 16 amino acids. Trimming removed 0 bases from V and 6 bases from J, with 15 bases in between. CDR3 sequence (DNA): TGCGCCAGCAGCCAAGACTCACTAGTCTCTATCAATGAGCAGTTCTTC. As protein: CASSQDSLVSINEQFF.

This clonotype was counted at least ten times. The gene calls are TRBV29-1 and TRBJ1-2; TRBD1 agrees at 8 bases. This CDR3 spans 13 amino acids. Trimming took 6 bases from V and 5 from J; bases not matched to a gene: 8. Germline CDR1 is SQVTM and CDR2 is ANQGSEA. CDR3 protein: CSVEGTGLYGYTF. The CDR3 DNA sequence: TGCAGCGTCGAGGGGACAGGCCTTTATGGCTACACCTTC.

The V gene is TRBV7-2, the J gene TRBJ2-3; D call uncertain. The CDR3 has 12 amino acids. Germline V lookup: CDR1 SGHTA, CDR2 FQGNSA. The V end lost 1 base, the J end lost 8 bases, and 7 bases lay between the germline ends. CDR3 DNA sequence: TGTGCCAGCAGCTTAGATATTGCTACGCAGTATTTT. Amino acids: CASSLDIATQYF. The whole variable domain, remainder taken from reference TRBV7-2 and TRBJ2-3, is GAGVSQSPSNKVTEKGKDVELRCDPISGHTALYWYRQSLGQGLEFLIYFQGNSAPDKSGLPSDRFSAERTGGSVSTLTIQRTQQEDSAVYLCASSLDIATQYFGPGTRLTVL.

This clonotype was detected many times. CDR3 bases: TGTGCCAGCAGCTCGGGACAGGGGGCCTCGGGCGGCTACACCTTC. This translates into CASSSGQGASGGYTF. This rearrangement joins TRBV5-5 to TRBJ1-2, with 12 bases identical to TRBD1. The CDR3 has 15 residues. V gave up 3 bases and J gave up 8 bases; unmatched junction bases: 8. CDR1 is SGHKS, CDR2 YYEKEE, per germline (reference sequence).

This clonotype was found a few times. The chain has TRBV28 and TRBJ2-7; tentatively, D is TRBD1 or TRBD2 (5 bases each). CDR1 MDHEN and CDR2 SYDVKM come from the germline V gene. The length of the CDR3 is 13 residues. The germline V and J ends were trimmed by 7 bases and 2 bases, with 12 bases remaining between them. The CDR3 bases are TGTGCCAGCACGTGGGACGGTCCCTACGAGCAGTACTTC. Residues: CASTWDGPYEQYF.

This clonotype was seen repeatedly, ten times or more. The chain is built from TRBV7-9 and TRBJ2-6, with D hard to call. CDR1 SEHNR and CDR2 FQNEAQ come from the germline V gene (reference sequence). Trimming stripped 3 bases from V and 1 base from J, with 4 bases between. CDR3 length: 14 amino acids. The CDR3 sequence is CASSFQSGANVLTF. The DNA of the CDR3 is TGTGCCAGCAGCTTTCAGTCTGGGGCCAACGTCCTGACTTTC.

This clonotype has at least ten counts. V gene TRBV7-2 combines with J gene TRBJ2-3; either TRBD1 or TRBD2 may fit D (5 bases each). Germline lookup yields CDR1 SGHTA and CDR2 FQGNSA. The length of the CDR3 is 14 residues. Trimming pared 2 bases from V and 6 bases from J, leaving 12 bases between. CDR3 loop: CASSLMSGPDTQYF. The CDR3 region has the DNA TGTGCCAGCAGCTTAATGTCGGGACCGGATACGCAGTATTTT.

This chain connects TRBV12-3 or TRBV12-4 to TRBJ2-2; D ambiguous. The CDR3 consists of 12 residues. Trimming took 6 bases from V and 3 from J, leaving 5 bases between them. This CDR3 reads CASRHDTGELFF. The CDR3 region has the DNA TGTGCCAGCAGGCATGACACCGGGGAGCTGTTTTTT.

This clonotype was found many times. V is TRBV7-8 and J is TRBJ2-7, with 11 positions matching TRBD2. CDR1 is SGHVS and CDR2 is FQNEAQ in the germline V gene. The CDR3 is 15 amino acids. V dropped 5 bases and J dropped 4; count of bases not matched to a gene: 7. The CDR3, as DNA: TGTGCCAGCAGCCCTCAACTAGCGGGAGCGTACGAGCAGTACTTC. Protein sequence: CASSPQLAGAYEQYF.

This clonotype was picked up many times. CDR3 bases: TGTGCCAGCAGGATACCGGGGGGAGAGACCCAGTACTTC. Protein product: CASRIPGGETQYF. This chain uses TRBV2 with TRBJ2-5; TRBD2 matches at 7 bases. With 6 bases clipped from V and 4 bases from J, the junction kept 5 bases outside the gene matches. CDR1 is SNHLY and CDR2 is FYNNEI in the germline V gene. CDR3 length: 13 amino acids.

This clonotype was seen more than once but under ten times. For the CDR3, the DNA is TGTGCCAGCAGCACCGCAGGGGCGGGAGTTTGGGATGAGCAGTTCTTC. Residues: CASSTAGAGVWDEQFF. The chain recombines TRBV11-1 with TRBJ2-1, with D possibly being TRBD2 (7 bases). The V end was cut by 5 bases, the J end by 8 bases, with 22 bases between. The V gene's germline CDR1 is SGHAT and CDR2 FQDESV (reference sequence). The CDR3 is 16 amino acids.

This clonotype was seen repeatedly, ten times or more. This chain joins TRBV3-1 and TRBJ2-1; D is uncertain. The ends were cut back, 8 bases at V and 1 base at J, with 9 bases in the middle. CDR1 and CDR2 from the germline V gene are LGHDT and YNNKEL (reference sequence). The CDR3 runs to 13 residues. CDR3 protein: CASVGESYNEQFF. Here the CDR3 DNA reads TGTGCCAGCGTGGGTGAGTCCTACAATGAGCAGTTCTTC.

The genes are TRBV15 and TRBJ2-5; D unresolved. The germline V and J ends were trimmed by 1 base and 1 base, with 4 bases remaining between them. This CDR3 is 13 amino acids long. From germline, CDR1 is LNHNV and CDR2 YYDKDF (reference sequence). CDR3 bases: TGTGCCACCAGCAGAGGGGCCCAAGAGACCCAGTACTTC. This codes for CATSRGAQETQYF.

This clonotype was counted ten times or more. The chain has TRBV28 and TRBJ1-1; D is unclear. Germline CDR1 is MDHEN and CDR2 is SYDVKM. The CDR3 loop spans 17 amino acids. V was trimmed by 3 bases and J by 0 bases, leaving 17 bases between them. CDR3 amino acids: CASSFLRLRNMNTEAFF. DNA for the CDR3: TGTGCCAGCAGTTTTCTTCGGCTAAGGAACATGAACACTGAAGCTTTCTTT.

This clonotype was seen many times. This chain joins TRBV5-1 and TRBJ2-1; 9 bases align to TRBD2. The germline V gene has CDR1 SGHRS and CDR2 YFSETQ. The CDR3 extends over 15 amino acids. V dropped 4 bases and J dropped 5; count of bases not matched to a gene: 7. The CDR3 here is CASSPSGRPDNEQFF. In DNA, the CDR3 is TGCGCCAGCAGCCCGAGCGGGAGGCCCGACAATGAGCAGTTCTTC.

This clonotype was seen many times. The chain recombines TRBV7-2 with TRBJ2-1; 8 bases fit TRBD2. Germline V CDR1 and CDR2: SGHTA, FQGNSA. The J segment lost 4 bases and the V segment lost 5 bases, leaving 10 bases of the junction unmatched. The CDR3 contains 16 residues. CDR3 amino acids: CASSRSGAGEYNEQFF. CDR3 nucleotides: TGTGCCAGCAGCCGTTCGGGAGCGGGAGAATACAATGAGCAGTTCTTC. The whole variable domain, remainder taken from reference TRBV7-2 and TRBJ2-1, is GAGVSQSPSNKVTEKGKDVELRCDPISGHTALYWYRQSLGQGLEFLIYFQGNSAPDKSGLPSDRFSAERTGGSVSTLTIQRTQQEDSAVYLCASSRSGAGEYNEQFFGPGTRLTVL.

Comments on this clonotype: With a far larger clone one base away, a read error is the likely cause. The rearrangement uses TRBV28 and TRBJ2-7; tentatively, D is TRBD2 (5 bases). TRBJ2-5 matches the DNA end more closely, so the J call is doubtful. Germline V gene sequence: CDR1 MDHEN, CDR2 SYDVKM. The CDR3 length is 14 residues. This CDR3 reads CASRPRRGSETQYF. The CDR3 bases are TGTGCCAGCAGGCCCCGACGGGGATCGGAGACCCAGTACTTC.